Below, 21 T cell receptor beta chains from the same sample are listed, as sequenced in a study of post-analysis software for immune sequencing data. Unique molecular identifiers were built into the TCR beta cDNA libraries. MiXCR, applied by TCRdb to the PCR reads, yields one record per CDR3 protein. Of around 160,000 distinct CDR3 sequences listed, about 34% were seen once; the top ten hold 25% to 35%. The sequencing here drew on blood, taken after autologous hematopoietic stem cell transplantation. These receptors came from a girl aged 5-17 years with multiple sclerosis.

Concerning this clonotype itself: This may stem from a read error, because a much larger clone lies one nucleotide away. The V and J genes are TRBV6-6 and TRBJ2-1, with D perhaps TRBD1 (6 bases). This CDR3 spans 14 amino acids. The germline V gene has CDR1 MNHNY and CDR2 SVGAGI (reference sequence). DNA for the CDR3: TGTGTCAGCACCGACGGGCCCTTAAGGGACAATGAGTTCTTC. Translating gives CVSTDGPLRDNEFF.

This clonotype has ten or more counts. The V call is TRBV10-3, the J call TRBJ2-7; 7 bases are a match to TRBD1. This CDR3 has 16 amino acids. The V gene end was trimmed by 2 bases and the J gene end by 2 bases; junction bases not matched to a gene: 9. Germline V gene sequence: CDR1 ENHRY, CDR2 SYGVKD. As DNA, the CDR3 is TGTGCCATCAGTGAGCTTTTAGACAGGGACCCCTACGAGCAGTACTTC. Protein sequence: CAISELLDRDPYEQYF.

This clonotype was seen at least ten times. The CDR3 loop reads CASSGQATGANVLTF. In DNA form, the CDR3 reads TGTGCCAGCAGTGGACAGGCGACTGGGGCCAACGTCCTGACTTTC. The chain links TRBV6-1 to TRBJ2-6; D is possibly TRBD1 (6 bases). V was clipped by 4 bases and J by 2 bases, with 9 bases between them. The CDR3 runs to 15 residues. The V gene's germline CDR1 is MNHNS and CDR2 SASEGT.

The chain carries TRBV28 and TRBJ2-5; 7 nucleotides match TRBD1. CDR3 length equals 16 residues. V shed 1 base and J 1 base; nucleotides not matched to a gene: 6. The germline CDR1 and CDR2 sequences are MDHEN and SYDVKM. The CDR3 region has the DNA TGTGCCAGCAGTTTATTAGGGACAGACCTCCAAGAGACCCAGTACTTC. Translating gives CASSLLGTDLQETQYF.

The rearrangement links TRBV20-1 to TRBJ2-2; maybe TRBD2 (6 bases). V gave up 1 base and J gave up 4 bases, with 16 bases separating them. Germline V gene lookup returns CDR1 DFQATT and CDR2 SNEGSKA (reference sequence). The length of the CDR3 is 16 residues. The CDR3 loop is CSARVAGRGITGELFF. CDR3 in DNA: TGCAGTGCTAGAGTTGCGGGGCGCGGTATCACCGGGGAGCTGTTTTTT.

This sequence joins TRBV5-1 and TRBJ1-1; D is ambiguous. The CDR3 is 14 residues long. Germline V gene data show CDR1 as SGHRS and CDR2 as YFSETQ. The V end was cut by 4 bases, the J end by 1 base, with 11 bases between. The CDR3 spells CASSPGVANTEAFF. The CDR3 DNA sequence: TGCGCCAGCAGCCCCGGGGTAGCGAACACTGAAGCTTTCTTT.

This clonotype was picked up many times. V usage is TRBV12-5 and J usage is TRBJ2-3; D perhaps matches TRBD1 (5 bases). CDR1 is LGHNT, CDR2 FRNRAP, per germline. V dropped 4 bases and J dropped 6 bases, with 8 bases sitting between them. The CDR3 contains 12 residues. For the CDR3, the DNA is TGTGCTAGTGGTTCCAACAGGGATACGCAGTATTTT. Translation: CASGSNRDTQYF. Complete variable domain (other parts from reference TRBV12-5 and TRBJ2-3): DARVTQTPRHKVTEMGQEVTMRCQPILGHNTVFWYRQTMMQGLELLAYFRNRAPLDDSGMPKDRFSAEMPDATLATLKIQPSEPRDSAVYFCASGSNRDTQYFGPGTRLTVL.

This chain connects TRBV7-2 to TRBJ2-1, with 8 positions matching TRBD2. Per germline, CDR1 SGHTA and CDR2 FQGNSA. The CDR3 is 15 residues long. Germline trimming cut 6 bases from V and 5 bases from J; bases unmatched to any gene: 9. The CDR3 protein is CASRSTSGVNNEQFF. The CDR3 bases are TGTGCCAGCAGATCTACTAGCGGCGTCAACAATGAGCAGTTCTTC.

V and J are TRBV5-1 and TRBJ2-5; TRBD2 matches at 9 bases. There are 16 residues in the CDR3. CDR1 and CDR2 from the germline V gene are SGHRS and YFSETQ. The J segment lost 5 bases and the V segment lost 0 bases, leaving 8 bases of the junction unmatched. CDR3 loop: CASSLVTSGLGETQYF. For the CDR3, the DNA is TGCGCCAGCAGCTTGGTGACTAGCGGACTTGGGGAGACCCAGTACTTC.

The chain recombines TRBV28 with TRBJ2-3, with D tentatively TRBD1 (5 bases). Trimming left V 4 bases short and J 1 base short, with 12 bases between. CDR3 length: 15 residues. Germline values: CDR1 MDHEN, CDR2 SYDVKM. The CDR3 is CASSSRKGRTDTQYF. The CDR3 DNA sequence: TGTGCCAGCAGTTCGCGGAAGGGGCGCACAGATACGCAGTATTTT.

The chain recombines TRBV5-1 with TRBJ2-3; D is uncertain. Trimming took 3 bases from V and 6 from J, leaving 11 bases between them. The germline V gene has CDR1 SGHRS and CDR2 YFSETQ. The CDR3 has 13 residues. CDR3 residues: CASSSTFADTQYF. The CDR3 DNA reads TGCGCCAGCAGCTCAACCTTTGCGGATACGCAGTATTTT.

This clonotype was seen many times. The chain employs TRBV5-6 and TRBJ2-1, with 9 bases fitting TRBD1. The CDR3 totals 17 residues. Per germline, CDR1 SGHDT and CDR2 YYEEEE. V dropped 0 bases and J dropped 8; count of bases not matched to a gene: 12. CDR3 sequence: CASSLGGGTGSSDEQFF. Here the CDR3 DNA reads TGTGCCAGCAGCTTGGGGGGTGGGACAGGGTCGTCGGATGAGCAGTTCTTC.

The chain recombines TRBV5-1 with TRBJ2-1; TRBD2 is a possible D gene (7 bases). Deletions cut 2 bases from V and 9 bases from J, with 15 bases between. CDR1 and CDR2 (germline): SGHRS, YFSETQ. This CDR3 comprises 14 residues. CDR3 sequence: CASSFVEGGLEQFF. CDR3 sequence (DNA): TGCGCCAGCAGCTTTGTCGAGGGGGGGCTTGAGCAGTTCTTC. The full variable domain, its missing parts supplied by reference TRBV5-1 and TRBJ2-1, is KAGVTQTPRYLIKTRGQQVTLSCSPISGHRSVSWYQQTPGQGLQFLFEYFSETQRNKGNFPGRFSGRQFSNSRSEMNVSTLELGDSALYLCASSFVEGGLEQFFGPGTRLTVL.

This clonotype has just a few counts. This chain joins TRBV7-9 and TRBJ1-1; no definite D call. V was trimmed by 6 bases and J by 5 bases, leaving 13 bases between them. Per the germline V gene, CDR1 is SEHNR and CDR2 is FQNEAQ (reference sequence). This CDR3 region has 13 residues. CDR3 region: CASSEGRKTEAFF. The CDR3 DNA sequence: TGTGCCAGCAGTGAAGGGAGGAAGACTGAAGCTTTCTTT.

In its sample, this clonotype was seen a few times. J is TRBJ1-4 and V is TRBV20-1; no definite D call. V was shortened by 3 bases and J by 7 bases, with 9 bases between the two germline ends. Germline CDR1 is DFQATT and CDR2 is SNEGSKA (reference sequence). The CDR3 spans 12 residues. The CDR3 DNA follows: TGCAGTGCTAGCCCTTCTTCTGAAAAACTGTTTTTT. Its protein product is CSASPSSEKLFF.

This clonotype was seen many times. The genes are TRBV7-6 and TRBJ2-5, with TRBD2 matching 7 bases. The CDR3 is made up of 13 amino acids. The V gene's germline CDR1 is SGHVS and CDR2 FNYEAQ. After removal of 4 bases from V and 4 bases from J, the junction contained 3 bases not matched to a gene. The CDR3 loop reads CASSSAGAETQYF. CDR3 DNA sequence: TGTGCCAGCAGCTCCGCGGGAGCAGAGACCCAGTACTTC.

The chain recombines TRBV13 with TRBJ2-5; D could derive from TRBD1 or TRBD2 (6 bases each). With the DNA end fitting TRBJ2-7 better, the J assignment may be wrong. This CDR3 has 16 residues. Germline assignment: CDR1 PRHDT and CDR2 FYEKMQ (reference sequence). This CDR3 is CASSPPVQGTLYEQYF. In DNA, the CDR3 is TGTGCCAGCAGCCCCCCAGTTCAGGGGACTCTATACGAGCAGTACTTC.

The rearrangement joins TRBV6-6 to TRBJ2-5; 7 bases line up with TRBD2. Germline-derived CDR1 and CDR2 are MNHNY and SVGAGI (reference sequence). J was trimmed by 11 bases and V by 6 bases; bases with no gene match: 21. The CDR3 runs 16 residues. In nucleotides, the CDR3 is TGTGCCAGCAGGGATCCCCCGACTAGCCCTCTCAATGAGCAGTACTTC. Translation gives CASRDPPTSPLNEQYF.

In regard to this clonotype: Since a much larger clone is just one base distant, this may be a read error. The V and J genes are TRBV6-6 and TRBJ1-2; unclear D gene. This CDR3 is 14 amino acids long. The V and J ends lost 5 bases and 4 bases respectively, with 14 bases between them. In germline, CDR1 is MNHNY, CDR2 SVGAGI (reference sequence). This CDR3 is CASSAIATPYGYTF. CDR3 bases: TGTGCCAGCAGTGCCATCGCCACACCCTATGGCTACACCTTC.

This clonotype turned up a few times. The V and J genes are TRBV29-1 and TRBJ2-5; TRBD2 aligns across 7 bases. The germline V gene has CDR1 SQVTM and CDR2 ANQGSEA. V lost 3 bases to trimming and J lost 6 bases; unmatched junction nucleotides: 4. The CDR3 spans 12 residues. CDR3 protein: CSVDESGKTQYF. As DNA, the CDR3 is TGCAGCGTTGACGAAAGCGGGAAGACCCAGTACTTC.

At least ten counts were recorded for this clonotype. The CDR3 spells CAWSVPSGTTDTQYF. Here the CDR3 DNA reads TGTGCCTGGAGTGTACCTAGCGGGACCACAGATACGCAGTATTTT. The chain carries TRBV30 and TRBJ2-3, with 9 bases lining up with TRBD2. The germline V gene has CDR1 GTSNPN and CDR2 SVGIG (reference sequence). V trimming: 0 bases; J trimming: 2 bases; junction bases outside the gene matches: 3. The CDR3 is 15 residues long.